Sequencing of this T cell receptor (beta chain) was carried out in a study of cytomegalovirus exposure and HLA in healthy donors. Using immunoSEQ multiplex PCR, the repertoire was profiled, and TCRdb retains in-frame clones only, with some absent. The sample lists over 150,000 clones, over 85% seen once, with around 3.8% in the top ten. Germline V gene lookup returns CDR1 SGHNT and CDR2 YYREEE (reference sequence). V was pared by 0 bases and J by 6 bases, with 12 bases between. The CDR3 length is 14 residues. The sequence came from a man aged 18 to 35 in good health and CMV-seropositive. The sample consisted of PBMCs. V gene TRBV5-4 combines with J gene TRBJ1-2; D is unresolved. The DNA of the CDR3 is TGTGCCAGCAGCTTGGGTCAGGAATGGGATGGCTACACCTTC. It codes for CASSLGQEWDGYTF. Supplemented by reference TRBV5-4 and TRBJ1-2, the full variable domain reads ETGVTQSPTHLIKTRGQQVTLRCSSQSGHNTVSWYQQALGQGPQFIFQYYREEENGRGNFPPRFSGLQFPNYSSELNVNALELDDSALYLCASSLGQEWDGYTFGSGTRLTVV.